This T cell receptor beta chain was recovered during a study of T cell responses to AZD1222 COVID-19 vaccine. As for the study in general: Second-dose recipients at about 4 or about 12 weeks were treated as one pooled group.

Clones were sequenced by immunoSEQ multiplex PCR, and TCRdb holds only the in-frame ones, with some missing. The table includes under 150,000 clones, around 85% detected once. V was cut by 0 bases and J by 4 bases, with 12 bases left in between. This CDR3 spans 15 amino acids. Germline V gives CDR1 SNHLY, CDR2 FYNNEI. The sequence was collected from an adult in good health. The source material was peripheral blood, sampled on day 0 of AZD1222 vaccination. J is TRBJ1-2 and V is TRBV2; D unresolved. The CDR3 loop is CASSEAPRPTYGYTF. The CDR3 DNA is TGTGCCAGCAGTGAAGCACCTAGGCCGACCTATGGCTACACCTTC.